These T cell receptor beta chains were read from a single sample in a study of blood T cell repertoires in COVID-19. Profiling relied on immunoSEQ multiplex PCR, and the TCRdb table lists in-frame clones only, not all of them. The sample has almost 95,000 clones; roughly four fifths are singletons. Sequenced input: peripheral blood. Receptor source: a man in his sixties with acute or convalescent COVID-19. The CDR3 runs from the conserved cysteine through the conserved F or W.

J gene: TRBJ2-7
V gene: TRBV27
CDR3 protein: CASSPGTGFGEQYF

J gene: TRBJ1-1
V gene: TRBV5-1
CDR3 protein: CASRGGNTEAFF

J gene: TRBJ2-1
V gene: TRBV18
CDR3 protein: CASSPRGEGSVTYNEQFF

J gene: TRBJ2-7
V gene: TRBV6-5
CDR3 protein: CASSPGTSGYEQYF

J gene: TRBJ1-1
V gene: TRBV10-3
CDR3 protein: CAISESSVEGGTEAFF

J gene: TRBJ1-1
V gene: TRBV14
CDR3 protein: CASSQDVGTAYSSNTEAFF

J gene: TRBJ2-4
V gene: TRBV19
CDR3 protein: CASREGGAGIQYF

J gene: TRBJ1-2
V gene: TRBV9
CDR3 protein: CASSENRDRGGRGYTF

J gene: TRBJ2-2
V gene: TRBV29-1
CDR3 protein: CSARGQGSTGELFF

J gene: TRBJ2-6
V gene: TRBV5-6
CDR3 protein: CASSLYDRVSGANVLTF

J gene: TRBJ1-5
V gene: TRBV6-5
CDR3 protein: CASKTGGANQPQHF

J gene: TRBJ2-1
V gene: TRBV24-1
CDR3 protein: CATSDLDGGMHHDEQFF

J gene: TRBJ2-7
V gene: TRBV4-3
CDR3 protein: CASSQAEGRYEQYF

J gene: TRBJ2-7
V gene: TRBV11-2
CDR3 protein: CASSPGDRLGEQYF

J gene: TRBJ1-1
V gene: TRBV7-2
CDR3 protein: CASSSQGGGAEAFF

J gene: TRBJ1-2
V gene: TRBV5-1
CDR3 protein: CASSRTTGSYGYTF

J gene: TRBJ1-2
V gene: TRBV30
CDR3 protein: CAWSRTGPANYGYTF

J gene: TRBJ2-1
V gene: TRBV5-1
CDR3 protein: CASTPELFGGASSYNEQFF

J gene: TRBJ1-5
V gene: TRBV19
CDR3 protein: CASTGTVANQPQHF

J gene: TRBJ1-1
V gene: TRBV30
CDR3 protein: CAWSVLQNTEAFF

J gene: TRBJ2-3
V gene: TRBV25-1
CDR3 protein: CASSETGSLTDTQYF

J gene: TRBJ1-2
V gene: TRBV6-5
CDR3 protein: CASSYQDRGYGYTF

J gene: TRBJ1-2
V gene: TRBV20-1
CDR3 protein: CSAATWPEGSF

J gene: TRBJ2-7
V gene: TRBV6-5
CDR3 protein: CASSLGQDSYEQYF

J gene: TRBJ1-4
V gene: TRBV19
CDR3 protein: CASTMDRVGEKLFF

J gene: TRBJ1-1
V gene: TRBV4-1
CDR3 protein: CASSQEIGGRSTEAFF

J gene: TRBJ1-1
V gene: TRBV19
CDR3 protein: CASSIGGQGNTEAFF

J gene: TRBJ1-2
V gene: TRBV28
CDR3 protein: CASSLMVGVYGYTF

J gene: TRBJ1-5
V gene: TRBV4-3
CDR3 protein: CASSQDRQGGNQPQHF

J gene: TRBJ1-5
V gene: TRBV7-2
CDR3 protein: CASSLKPGLEWPQHF

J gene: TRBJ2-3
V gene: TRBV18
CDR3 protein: CASSPVLAGGTDTQYF

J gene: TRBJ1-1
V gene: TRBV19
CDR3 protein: CASSRPGQATNTEAFF

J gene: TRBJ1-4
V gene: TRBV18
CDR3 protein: CASSPRGGEEKLFF

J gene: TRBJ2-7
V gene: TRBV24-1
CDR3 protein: CATCGSQGATYEQYF

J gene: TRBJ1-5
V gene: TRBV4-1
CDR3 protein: CASSQEGAYQPQHF

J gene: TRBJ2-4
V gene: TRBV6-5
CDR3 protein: CASSYREGGNIQYF

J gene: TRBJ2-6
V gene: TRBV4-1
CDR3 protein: CASSQDLVWANVLTF

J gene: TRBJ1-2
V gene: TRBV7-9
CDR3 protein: CASSLASGDRDGYTF

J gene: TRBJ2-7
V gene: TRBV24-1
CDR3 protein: CATSDPGQGIHEQYF

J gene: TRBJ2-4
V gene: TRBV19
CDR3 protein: CASSIITADQYF

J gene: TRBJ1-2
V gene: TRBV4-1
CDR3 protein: CASSQVPGHLQGYTF

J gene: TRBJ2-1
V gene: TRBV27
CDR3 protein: CASRPGQGAGEQFF

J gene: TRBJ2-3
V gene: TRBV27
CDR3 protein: CASSPALAGVPTDTQYF

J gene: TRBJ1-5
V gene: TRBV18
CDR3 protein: CASSPGKGTAIPWGPQHF

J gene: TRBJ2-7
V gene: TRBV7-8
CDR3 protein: CATSTTSVSYEQYF

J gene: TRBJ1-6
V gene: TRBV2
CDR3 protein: CASSESPGNSPLHF

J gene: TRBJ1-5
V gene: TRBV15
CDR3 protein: CATGQSSNQPQHF

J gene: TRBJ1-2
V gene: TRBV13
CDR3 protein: CASSYRRSGDGLLDGYTF

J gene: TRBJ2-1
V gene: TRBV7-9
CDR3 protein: CASSLIQGMLDEQFF

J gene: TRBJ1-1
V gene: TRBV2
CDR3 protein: CASSGDINTEAFF

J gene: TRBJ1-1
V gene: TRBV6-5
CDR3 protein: CASSYSGGGTEAFF

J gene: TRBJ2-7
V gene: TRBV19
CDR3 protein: CASSSDRVSYEQYF

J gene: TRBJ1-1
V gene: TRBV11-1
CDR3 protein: CASSLSAPSTNTEAFF

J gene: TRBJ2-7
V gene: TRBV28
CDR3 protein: CASSLSGQGFYEQYF

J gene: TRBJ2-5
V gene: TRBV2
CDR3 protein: CASRKTSGGSQETQYF

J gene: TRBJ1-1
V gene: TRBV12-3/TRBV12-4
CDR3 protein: CASSFAGSTEAFF

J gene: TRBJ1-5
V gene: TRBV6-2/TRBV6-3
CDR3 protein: CASSPAYRANQPQHF

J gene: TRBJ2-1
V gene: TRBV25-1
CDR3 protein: CASRWQGNNEQFF

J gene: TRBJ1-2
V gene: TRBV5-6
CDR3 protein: CASSSSTSGSYGYTF

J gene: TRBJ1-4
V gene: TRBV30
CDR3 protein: CAWRLGGNEKLFF